This T cell receptor beta chain was obtained from a study of cytomegalovirus exposure and HLA in healthy donors. Notes on the study in general: Within an earlier analysis, most TCR beta V segments proved productive either about 87% or about 30% of the time.

The CDR3 length is 13 residues. Germline assignment: CDR1 MNHNS and CDR2 SASEGT. The V gene lost 6 bases and the J gene lost 6 bases, with 14 bases spanning the gap. As for this clone: Its antigen is not identified.

The primer mix had 60 Vbeta and 13 Jbeta primers. TCRdb's table, derived via immunoSEQ multiplex PCR, lists solely in-frame clones and lacks some. Of about 160,000 clones in the sample, about 80% were seen once. Sequenced input: PBMCs. The chain employs TRBV6-1 and TRBJ1-2, with D possibly matching TRBD1 (5 bases). The sequence derives from a man aged 25 to 40 in good health and CMV-seropositive. The CDR3 DNA sequence: TGTGCCAGCAGCCGTGGGGGAGGGGATGGCTACACCTTC. Translation gives CASSRGGGDGYTF.